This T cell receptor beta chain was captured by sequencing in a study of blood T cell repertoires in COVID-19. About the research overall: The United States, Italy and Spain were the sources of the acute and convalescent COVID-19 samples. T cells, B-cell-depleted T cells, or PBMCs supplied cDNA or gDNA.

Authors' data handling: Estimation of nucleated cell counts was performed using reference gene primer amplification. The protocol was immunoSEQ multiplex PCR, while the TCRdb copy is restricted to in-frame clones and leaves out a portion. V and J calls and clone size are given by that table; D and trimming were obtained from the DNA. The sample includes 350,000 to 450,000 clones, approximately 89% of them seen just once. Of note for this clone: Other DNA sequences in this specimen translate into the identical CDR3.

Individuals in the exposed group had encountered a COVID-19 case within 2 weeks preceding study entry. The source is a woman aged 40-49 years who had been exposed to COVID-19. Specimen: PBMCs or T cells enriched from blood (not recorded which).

The CDR3 loop reads CASSGTGGNTIYF. The CDR3 coding sequence is TGTGCCAGTTCCGGGACAGGGGGAAACACCATATATTTT. The V and J genes are TRBV12-3 or TRBV12-4 and TRBJ1-3; 9 bases are a match to TRBD1. The V segment lost 9 bases and the J segment 4 bases; nucleotides outside the gene matches: 4. The CDR3 has 13 amino acids.